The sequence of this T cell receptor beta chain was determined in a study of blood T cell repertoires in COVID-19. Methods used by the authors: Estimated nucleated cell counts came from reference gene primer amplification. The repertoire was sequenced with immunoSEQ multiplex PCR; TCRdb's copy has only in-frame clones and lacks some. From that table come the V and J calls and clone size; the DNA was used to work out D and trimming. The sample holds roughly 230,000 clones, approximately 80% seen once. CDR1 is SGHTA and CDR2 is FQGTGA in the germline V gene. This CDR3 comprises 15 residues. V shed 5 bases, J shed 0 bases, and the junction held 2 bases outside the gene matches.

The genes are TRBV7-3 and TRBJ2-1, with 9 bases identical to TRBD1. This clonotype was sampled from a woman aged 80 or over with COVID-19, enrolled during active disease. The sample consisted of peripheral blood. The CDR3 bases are TGTGCCAGCAGCCCGGACAGGGGCTCCTACAATGAGCAGTTCTTC. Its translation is CASSPDRGSYNEQFF.